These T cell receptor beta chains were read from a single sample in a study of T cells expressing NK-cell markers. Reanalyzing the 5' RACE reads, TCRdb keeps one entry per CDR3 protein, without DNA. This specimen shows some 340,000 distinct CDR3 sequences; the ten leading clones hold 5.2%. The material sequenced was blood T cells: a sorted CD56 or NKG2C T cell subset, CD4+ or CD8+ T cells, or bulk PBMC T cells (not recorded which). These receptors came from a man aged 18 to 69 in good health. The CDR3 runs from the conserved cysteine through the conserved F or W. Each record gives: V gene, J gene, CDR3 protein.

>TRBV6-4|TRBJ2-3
CASSVLAGPYTQYF
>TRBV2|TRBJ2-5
CASSIAPRETQYF
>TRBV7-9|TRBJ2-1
CASSLVGGGQFF
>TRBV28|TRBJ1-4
CASGGAGAAEQEKLFF
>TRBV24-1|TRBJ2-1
CATSEASGTADNEQFF
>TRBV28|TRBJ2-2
CASSLRGGASGELFF
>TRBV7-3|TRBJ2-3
CASSLSGLGDTQYF
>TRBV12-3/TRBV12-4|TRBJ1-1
CASSLFLIGKTEAFF
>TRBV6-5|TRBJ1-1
CASSYDRGMNTEAFF
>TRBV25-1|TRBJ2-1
CASSLGAGGIYNEQFF
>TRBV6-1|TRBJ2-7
CASSLTDSTSYEQYF
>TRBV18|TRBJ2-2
CASSPWGLAENTGELFF
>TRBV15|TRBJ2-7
CATSRDHRGVEQYF
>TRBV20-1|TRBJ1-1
CSARAAGGVTEAFF
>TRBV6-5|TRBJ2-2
CASSYRTGKRNTGELFF
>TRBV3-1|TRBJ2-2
CASSRPQTGELFF
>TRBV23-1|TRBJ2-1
CASSQSGGYCYNEQFF
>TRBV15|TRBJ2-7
CATSRTFRYEQYF
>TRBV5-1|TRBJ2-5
CASSLAIRRGAEGTQYF
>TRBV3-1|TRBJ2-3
CASSQEPAGVSTDTQYF
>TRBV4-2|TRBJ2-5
CASSQETRQDQETQYF
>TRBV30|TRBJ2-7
CAWKFRYNEQYF
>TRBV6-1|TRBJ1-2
CATGRTGSYGYTF
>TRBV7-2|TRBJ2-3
CASSSRTSGGAQYF
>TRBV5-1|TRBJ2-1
CASSLFPPSGGYNEQFF
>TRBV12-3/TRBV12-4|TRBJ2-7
CASSPLAGGFEQYF
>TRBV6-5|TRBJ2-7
CASSSGGSTYEQYF
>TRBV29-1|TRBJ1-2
CSDRDRGPFGYTF
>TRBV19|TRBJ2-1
CASSIGLAGDNEQFF
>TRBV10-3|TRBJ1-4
CAISPGSSNEKLFF
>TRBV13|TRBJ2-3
CASTNYTDTQYF
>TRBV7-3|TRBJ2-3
CASSLTSVNRGTDTQYF
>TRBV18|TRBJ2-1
CASSPPVAGGLVDEQFF
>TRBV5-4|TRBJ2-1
CASSPSGLAVSYNEQFF
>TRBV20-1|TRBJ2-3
CSATPGLGASTDTQYF
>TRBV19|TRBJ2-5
CASSITPATETQYF
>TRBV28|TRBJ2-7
CASGRRDEQYF
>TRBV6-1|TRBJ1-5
CASRDDRHQPQHF
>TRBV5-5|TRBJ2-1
CASSFVVGPFYNEQFF
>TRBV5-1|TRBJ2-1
CASSRRAGGGNEQFF
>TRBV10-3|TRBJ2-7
CAISEPTQGSVQYF
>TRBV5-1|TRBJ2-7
CASSPMGLAGGFDYEQYF
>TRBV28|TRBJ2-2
CASKRPEDTGELFFF
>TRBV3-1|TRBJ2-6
CASSHAQGGAGANVLTF
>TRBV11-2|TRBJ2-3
CASSPGPTDTQYF
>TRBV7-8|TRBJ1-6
CASSAIKDGNSPLHF
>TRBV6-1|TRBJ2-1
CASRGQGQGSEQFF
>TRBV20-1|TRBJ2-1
CSARKGAQSYNEQFF
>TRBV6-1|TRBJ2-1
CASMPWTSNEQFF
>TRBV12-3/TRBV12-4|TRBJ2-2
CASKQRGNIGELFF